Shown below are 4 T cell receptor beta chains from a single sample sequenced in a study of cytotoxic CD8 clonotypes in ibrutinib-treated CLL (TCRdb year 2021). Receptors were amplified or captured by the immunoSEQ multiplex PCR assay. TCRdb retrieved this table from immuneACCESS and kept in-frame rearrangements only. Not all clones are present; in checked studies, unresolved V genes account for under half, and no reason is known for the remainder. The sample table contains approximately 80,000 clones; only one count was recorded for 85% to 90% of them. The top ten clonotypes cover approximately 5.4% of the sample. The material was PBMCs, obtained before ibrutinib treatment. These TCRs come from a human donor with chronic lymphocytic leukemia.

The chain has TRBV7-2 and TRBJ2-1, with D possibly called TRBD1 or TRBD2 (6 bases each). V dropped 1 base and J dropped 3 bases, with 13 bases sitting between them. Germline V lookup: CDR1 SGHTA, CDR2 FQGNSA. This CDR3 comprises 16 residues. The CDR3 loop reads CASSLVRGPNYNEQFF. The DNA for the CDR3 is TGTGCCAGCAGCTTAGTACGGGGGCCCAACTACAATGAGCAGTTCTTC. The whole variable domain, remainder taken from reference TRBV7-2 and TRBJ2-1, is GAGVSQSPSNKVTEKGKDVELRCDPISGHTALYWYRQSLGQGLEFLIYFQGNSAPDKSGLPSDRFSAERTGGSVSTLTIQRTQQEDSAVYLCASSLVRGPNYNEQFFGPGTRLTVL.

This rearrangement joins TRBV28 to TRBJ1-4; D is unresolved. V dropped 1 base and J dropped 15 bases, with 15 bases sitting between them. The CDR3 length is 13 residues. Germline-derived CDR1 and CDR2 are MDHEN and SYDVKM. CDR3 nucleotide sequence: TGTGCCAGCAGTTTATCCTTTCAACTCCCTGTGTTTTTT. Protein product: CASSLSFQLPVFF.

This clone occurred a few times. This rearrangement joins TRBV30 to TRBJ1-1; D gene uncertain. V was pared by 4 bases and J by 1 base, with 10 bases between. Looked up from germline, CDR1 is GTSNPN and CDR2 is SVGIG (reference sequence). The CDR3 runs to 13 residues. CDR3 protein: CAWKRAKNTEAFF. The CDR3 DNA reads as TGTGCCTGGAAGAGGGCCAAGAACACTGAAGCTTTCTTT.

The gene calls are TRBV2 and TRBJ1-2; 11 nucleotides align to TRBD1. The V gene end was trimmed by 7 bases and the J gene end by 2 bases; junction bases not matched to a gene: 3. CDR1 and CDR2 (germline): SNHLY, FYNNEI. The CDR3 consists of 14 residues. Here the CDR3 reads CASKWTGGNYGYTF. The CDR3 nucleotides are TGTGCCAGCAAATGGACAGGGGGCAACTATGGCTACACCTTC.